This is a list of T cell receptor beta chains from one sample in a study of brain T cells in children with intractable seizures. TCRdb's table, derived via immunoSEQ multiplex PCR, lists solely in-frame clones and lacks some. Of roughly 80,000 clones listed, about 93% are singletons. This specimen was peripheral blood, taken at surgery. The receptors were sampled from a girl aged 2 to 10 with Rasmussen encephalitis and intractable seizures. Each CDR3 is given with its conserved first and last residue. Each record gives: CDR3 protein, CDR3 DNA, V gene, clone size, D gene, J gene. The D gene is left open where the match is weak. Some rows have no size entry. The others give once, few or many, or a class for an expanded clone.

CASSFGATEAFF,TGTGCCAGCAGCTTCGGGGCGACTGAAGCTTTCTTT,TRBV7-9,.,.,TRBJ1-1
CASSPQDSTSTF,TGTGCCAGCAGTCCCCAAGACAGTACTTCCACCTTC,TRBV28,once,.,TRBJ1-2
CASSRSGTSGSPEKTQYF,TGTGCCAGCAGCCGGTCCGGGACTAGCGGGAGTCCGGAGAAGACCCAGTACTTC,TRBV4-2,.,TRBD2,TRBJ2-5
CAWSGGHYGYTF,TGTGCCTGGAGCGGAGGACATTATGGCTACACCTTC,TRBV30,.,.,TRBJ1-2
CASSLVGGSYEQYF,TGTGCCAGCAGCTTAGTGGGGGGAAGCTACGAGCAGTACTTC,TRBV7-2,.,.,TRBJ2-7
CASSFGLPRAYEQYF,TGTGCCAGCAGTTTCGGACTACCCAGGGCTTACGAGCAGTACTTC,TRBV27,few,.,TRBJ2-7
CASSRTRGGNEQFF,TGTGCCAGCAGCCGGACTAGGGGAGGCAATGAGCAGTTCTTC,TRBV3-1/TRBV3-2,.,TRBD2,TRBJ2-1
CASSIDRGSTDTQYF,TGTGCCAGTAGTATAGACAGGGGAAGCACAGATACGCAGTATTTT,TRBV19,once,.,TRBJ2-3
CASTRQVNTEAFF,TGTGCCAGCACTCGACAGGTGAACACTGAAGCTTTCTTT,TRBV2,.,.,TRBJ1-1
CASSDGGGTDTQYF,TGTGCCAGCAGTGACGGGGGGGGCACAGATACGCAGTATTTT,TRBV6-4,.,TRBD2,TRBJ2-3
CATSDPSGSINNEQFF,TGTGCCACCAGTGACCCGAGCGGGAGCATAAACAATGAGCAGTTCTTC,TRBV24-1,.,TRBD2,TRBJ2-1
CASSETGEKAFF,TGCGCCAGCAGTGAGACAGGCGAAAAAGCTTTCTTT,TRBV10-1,.,.,TRBJ1-1
CASRAQGFGAFF,TGTGCCAGCAGAGCTCAGGGGTTTGGGGCTTTCTTT,TRBV2,.,.,TRBJ1-1
CASGRSDTQYF,TGTGCCAGCGGCCGCTCAGATACGCAGTATTTT,TRBV4-2,.,.,TRBJ2-3
CASSEDRTNEKLFF,TGTGCCAGCAGCGAGGACCGAACTAATGAAAAACTGTTTTTT,TRBV5-8,.,.,TRBJ1-4
CASSWEKRQYF,TGTGCCAGCAGTTGGGAGAAGCGGCAGTACTTC,TRBV6-5,.,.,TRBJ2-7
CASSLRERTYEQYF,TGTGCCAGCAGCTTACGGGAGCGAACCTACGAGCAGTACTTC,TRBV11-3,.,.,TRBJ2-7
CASSIRLVGQRNQPQHF,TGTGCCAGTAGTATAAGGCTGGTGGGGCAGAGGAATCAGCCCCAGCATTTT,TRBV19,few,.,TRBJ1-5
CASSLLSLGNQPQHF,TGTGCCAGCAGTTTATTATCCCTTGGGAATCAGCCCCAGCATTTT,TRBV27,.,.,TRBJ1-5
CASSFIQGASFF,TGTGCCAGCAGCTTTATACAGGGCGCAAGTTTCTTT,TRBV5-6,once,.,TRBJ1-1
CASSRPGGNTEAFF,TGTGCCAGCAGCCGCCCCGGCGGGAACACTGAAGCTTTCTTT,TRBV6-5,.,.,TRBJ1-1
CASSQVGVLVHEQYF,TGCGCCAGCAGCCAAGTCGGGGTTTTAGTCCACGAGCAGTACTTC,TRBV4-1,.,.,TRBJ2-7